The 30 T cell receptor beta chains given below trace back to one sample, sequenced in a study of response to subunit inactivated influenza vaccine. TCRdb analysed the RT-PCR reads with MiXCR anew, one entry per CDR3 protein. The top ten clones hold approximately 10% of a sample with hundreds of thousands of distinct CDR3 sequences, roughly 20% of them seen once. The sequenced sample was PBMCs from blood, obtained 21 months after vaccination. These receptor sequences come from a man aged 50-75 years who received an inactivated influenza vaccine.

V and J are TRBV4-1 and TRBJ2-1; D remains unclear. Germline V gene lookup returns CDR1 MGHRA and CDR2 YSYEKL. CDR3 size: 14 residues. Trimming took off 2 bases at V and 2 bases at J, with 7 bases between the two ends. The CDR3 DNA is TGCGCCAGCAGCCAACTCAGAGCCTACAATGAGCAGTTCTTC. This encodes CASSQLRAYNEQFF.

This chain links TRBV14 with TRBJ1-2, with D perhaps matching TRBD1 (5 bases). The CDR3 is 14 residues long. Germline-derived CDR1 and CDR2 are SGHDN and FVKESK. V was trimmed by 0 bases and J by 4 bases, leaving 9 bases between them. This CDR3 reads CASSQDRVTYGYTF. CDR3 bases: TGTGCCAGCAGCCAAGACAGGGTTACCTATGGCTACACCTTC.

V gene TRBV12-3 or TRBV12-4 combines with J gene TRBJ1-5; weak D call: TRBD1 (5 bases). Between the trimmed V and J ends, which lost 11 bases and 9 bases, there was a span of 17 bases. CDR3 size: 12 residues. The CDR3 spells CAGADSAGPQHF. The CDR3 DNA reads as TGTGCCGGCGCCGACAGTGCCGGGCCCCAGCATTTT.

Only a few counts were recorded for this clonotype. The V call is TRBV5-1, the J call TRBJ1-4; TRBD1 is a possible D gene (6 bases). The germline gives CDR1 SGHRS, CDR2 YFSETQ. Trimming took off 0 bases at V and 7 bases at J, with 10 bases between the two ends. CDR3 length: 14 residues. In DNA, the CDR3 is TGCGCCAGCAGCTTGGAGGGGGTCGGTGAAAAACTGTTTTTT. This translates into CASSLEGVGEKLFF. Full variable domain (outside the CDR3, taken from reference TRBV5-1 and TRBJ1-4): KAGVTQTPRYLIKTRGQQVTLSCSPISGHRSVSWYQQTPGQGLQFLFEYFSETQRNKGNFPGRFSGRQFSNSRSEMNVSTLELGDSALYLCASSLEGVGEKLFFGSGTQLSVL.

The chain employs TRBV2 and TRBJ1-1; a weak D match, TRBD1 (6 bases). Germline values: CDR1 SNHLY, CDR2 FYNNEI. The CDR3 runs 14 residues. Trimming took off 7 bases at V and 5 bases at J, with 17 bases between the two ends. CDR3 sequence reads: CASTSTGGETEAFF. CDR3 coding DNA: TGTGCCAGCACCTCAACGGGGGGCGAGACTGAAGCTTTCTTT.

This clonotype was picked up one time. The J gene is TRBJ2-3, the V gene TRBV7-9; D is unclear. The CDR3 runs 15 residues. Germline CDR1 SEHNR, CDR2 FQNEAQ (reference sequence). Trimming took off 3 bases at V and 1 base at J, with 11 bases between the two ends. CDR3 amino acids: CASSFSPGGTDTQYF. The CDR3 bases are TGTGCCAGCAGCTTCTCCCCGGGCGGCACAGATACGCAGTATTTT.

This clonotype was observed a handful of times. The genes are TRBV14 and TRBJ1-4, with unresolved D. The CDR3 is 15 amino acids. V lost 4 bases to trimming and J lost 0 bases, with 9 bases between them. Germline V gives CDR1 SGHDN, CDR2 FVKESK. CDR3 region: CASSLAWTTNEKLFF. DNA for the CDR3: TGTGCCAGCAGCCTAGCGTGGACAACTAATGAAAAACTGTTTTTT. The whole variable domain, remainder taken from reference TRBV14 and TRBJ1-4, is EAGVTQFPSHSVIEKGQTVTLRCDPISGHDNLYWYRRVMGKEIKFLLHFVKESKQDESGMPNNRFLAERTGGTYSTLKVQPAELEDSGVYFCASSLAWTTNEKLFFGSGTQLSVL.

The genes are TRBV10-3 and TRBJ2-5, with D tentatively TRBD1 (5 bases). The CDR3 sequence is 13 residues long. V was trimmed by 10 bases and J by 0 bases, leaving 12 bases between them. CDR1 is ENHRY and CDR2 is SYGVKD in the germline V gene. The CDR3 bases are TGTGCCAGCTCGTACAGGAACCAAGAGACCCAGTACTTC. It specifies CASSYRNQETQYF.

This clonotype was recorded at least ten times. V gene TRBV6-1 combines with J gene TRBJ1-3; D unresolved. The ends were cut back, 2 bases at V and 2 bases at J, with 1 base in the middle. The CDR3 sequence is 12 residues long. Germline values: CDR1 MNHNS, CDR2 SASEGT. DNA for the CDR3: TGTGCCAGCAGTGAAACTGGAAACACCATATATTTT. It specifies CASSETGNTIYF.

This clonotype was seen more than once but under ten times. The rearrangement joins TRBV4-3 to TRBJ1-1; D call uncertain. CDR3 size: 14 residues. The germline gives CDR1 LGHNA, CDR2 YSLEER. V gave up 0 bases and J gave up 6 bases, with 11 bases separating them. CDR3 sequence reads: CASSQDLVASEAFF. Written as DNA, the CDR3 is TGCGCCAGCAGCCAAGATCTGGTCGCGTCTGAAGCTTTCTTT.

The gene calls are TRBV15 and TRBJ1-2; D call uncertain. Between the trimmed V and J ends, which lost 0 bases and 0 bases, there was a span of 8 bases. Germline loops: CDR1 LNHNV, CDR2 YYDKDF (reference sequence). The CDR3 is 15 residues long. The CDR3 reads CATSRDPTANYGYTF. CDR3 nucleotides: TGTGCCACCAGCAGAGATCCCACGGCTAACTATGGCTACACCTTC.

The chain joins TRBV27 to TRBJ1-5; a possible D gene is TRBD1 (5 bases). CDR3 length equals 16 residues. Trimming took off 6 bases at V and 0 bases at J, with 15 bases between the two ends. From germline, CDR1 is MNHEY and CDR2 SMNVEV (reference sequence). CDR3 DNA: TGTGCCAGCAGCATTCTGGGGCCCAATAGCAATCAGCCCCAGCATTTT. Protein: CASSILGPNSNQPQHF.

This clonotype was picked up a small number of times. The CDR3 coding sequence is TGCAGTGCTAGAGATCCTAGTTTTGGCATTCAGTACTTC. Translating it yields CSARDPSFGIQYF. The chain has TRBV20-1 and TRBJ2-4; D call uncertain. The CDR3 contains 13 residues. Germline CDR1 DFQATT, CDR2 SNEGSKA (reference sequence). V lost 0 bases and J lost 9, with 12 bases in between.

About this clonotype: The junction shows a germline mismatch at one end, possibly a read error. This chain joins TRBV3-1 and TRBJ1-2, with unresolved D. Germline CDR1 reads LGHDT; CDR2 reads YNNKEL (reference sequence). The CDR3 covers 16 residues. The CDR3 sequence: CASSQDMRGSKYGYTF. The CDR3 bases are TGTGCCAGCAGCCAAGATATGCGGGGATCTAAGTATGGCTACACCTTC.

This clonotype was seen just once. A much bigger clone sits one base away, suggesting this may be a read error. The CDR3 loop reads CATHQGTSYNEQLF. CDR3 nucleotides: TGTGCCACACATCAGGGGACTTCCTACAATGAGCAGTTATTC. The V call is TRBV10-3, the J call TRBJ2-1; D tentatively reads TRBD1 or TRBD2 (6 bases each). CDR3 length equals 14 residues. Per the germline V gene, CDR1 is ENHRY and CDR2 is SYGVKD.

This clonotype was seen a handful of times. CDR3 nucleotide sequence: TGCAGCGTGGCGGAGGGGGGCAATCAGCCCCAGCATTTT. Protein sequence: CSVAEGGNQPQHF. V is TRBV29-1 and J is TRBJ1-5; D may be TRBD1 (6 bases). Deletions cut 6 bases from V and 2 bases from J, with 11 bases between. CDR3 length: 13 amino acids. Per germline, CDR1 SQVTM and CDR2 ANQGSEA.

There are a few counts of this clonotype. For the CDR3, the DNA is TGTGCCAGCACCTTCGGACACGCTAGCAATCAGCCCCAGCATTTT. This gives the protein CASTFGHASNQPQHF. This rearrangement joins TRBV2 to TRBJ1-5, with TRBD1 as a possible D gene (5 bases). CDR1 and CDR2 from the germline V gene are SNHLY and FYNNEI. The germline V and J ends were trimmed by 7 bases and 0 bases, with 13 bases remaining between them. This CDR3 is 15 amino acids long.

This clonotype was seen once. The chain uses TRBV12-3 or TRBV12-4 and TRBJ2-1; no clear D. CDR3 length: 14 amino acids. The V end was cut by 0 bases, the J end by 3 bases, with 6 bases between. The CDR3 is CASSLAGFYNEQFF. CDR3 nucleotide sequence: TGTGCCAGCAGTTTAGCGGGTTTCTACAATGAGCAGTTCTTC.

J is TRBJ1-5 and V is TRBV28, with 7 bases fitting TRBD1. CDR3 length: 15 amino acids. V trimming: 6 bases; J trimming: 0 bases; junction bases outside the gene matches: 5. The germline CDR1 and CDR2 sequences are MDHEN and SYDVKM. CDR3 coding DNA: TGTGCCAGCAGGCTAGGGACAGATAGCAATCAGCCCCAGCATTTT. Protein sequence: CASRLGTDSNQPQHF.

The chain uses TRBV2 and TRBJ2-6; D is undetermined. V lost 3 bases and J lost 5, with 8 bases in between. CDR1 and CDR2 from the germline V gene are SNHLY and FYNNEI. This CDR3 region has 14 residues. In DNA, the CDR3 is TGTGCCAGCAGTGAGTACGGTCGGGCCAACGTCCTGACTTTC. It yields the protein CASSEYGRANVLTF.

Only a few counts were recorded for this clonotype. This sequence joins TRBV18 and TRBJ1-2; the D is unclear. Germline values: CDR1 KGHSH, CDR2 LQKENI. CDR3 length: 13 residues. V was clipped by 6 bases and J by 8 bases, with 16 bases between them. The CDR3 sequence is CASSTSGSAGYTF. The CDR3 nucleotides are TGTGCCAGCTCTACTTCCGGGTCCGCCGGCTACACCTTC.

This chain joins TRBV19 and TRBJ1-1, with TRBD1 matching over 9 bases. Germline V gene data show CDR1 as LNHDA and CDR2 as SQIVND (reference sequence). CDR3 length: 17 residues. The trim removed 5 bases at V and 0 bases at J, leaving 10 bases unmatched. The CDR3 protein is CASSPRPGTGLNTEAFF. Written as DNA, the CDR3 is TGTGCCAGTAGTCCTCGTCCCGGGACAGGGTTGAACACTGAAGCTTTCTTT.

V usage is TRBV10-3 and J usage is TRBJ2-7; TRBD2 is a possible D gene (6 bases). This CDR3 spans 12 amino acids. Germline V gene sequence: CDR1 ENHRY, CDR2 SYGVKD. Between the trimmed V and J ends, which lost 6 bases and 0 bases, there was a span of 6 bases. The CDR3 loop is CAIRRGSYEQYF. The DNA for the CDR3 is TGTGCCATCAGGCGGGGCTCCTACGAGCAGTACTTC.

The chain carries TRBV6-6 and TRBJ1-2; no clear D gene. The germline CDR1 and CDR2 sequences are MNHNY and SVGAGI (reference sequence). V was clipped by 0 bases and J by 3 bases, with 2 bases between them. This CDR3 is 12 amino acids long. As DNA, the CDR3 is TGTGCCAGCAGTTACTCGGACTATGGCTACACCTTC. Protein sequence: CASSYSDYGYTF.

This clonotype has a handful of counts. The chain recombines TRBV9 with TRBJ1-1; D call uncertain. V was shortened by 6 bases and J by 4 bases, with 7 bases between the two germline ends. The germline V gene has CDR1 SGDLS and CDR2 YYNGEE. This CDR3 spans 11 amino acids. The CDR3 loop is CASKPGTEAFF. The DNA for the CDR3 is TGTGCCAGCAAACCGGGCACTGAAGCTTTCTTT.

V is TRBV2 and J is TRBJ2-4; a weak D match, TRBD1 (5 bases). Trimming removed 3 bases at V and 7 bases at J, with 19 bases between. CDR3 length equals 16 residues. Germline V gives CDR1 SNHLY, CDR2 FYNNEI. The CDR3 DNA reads TGTGCCAGCAGTGATTACCCATGGACACGGCAGAACATTCAGTACTTC. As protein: CASSDYPWTRQNIQYF.

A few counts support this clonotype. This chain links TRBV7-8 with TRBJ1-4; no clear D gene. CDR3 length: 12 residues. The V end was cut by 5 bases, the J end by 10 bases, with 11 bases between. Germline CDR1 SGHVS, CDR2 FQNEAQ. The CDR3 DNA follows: TGTGCCAGCAGCCTTCCTGGAGGAAAACTGTTTTTT. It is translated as CASSLPGGKLFF.

The CDR3 DNA follows: TGTGCCACCAGTTCGGCAGGGAACTACGAGCAGTACTTC. This gives the protein CATSSAGNYEQYF. The chain links TRBV24-1 to TRBJ2-7, with TRBD1 as a possible D gene (5 bases). V dropped 6 bases and J dropped 3 bases, with 11 bases sitting between them. Germline lookup yields CDR1 KGHDR and CDR2 SFDVKD. The length of the CDR3 is 13 residues.

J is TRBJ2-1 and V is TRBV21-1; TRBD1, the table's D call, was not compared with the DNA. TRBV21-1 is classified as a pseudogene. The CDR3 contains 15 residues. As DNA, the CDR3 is TGTGCCAGCAGCAAACCCCCAACGGTACAGTTTTCAAAAATCTTC. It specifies CASSKPPTVQFSKIF.

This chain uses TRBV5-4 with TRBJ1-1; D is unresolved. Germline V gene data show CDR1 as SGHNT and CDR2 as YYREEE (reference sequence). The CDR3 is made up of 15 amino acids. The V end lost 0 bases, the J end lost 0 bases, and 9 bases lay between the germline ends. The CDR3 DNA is TGTGCCAGCAGCTTGGAGGTGACAATGAACACTGAAGCTTTCTTT. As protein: CASSLEVTMNTEAFF. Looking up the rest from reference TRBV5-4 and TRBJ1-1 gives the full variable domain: ETGVTQSPTHLIKTRGQQVTLRCSSQSGHNTVSWYQQALGQGPQFIFQYYREEENGRGNFPPRFSGLQFPNYSSELNVNALELDDSALYLCASSLEVTMNTEAFFGQGTRLTVV.